The source of this TCR beta chain is a study of blood T cell repertoires in COVID-19. Germline trimming cut 4 bases from V and 6 bases from J; bases unmatched to any gene: 11. CDR1 is SNHLY, CDR2 FYNNEI, per germline. This CDR3 has 17 amino acids. Sequencing was performed with immunoSEQ multiplex PCR; in TCRdb, only in-frame clones are kept and a portion is missing. Counted here are roughly 180,000 clones, 65% to 85% occurring once; the ten biggest clones make up more than 4.5%. The sequence was collected from a woman aged 25 to 45 with acute or convalescent COVID-19. This chain joins TRBV2 and TRBJ2-6, with TRBD1 matching 8 bases. The sequenced sample was peripheral blood. The CDR3 nucleotides are TGTGCCAGCAGTGTGGACAGGGAAGCATACATGGCCAACGTCCTGACTTTC. Protein sequence: CASSVDREAYMANVLTF.